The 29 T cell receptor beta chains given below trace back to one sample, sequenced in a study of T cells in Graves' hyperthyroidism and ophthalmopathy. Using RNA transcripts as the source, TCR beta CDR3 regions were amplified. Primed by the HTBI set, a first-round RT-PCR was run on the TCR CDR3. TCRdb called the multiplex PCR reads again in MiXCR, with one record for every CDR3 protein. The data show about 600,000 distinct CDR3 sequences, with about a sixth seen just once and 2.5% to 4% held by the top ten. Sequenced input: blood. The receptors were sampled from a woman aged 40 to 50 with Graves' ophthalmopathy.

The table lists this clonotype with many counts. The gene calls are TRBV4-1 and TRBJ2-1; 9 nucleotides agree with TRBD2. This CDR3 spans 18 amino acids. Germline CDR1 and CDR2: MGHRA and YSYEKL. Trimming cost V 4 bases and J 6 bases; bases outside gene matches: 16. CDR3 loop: CASSPSWIAGASVNEQFF. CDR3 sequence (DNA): TGCGCCAGCAGCCCATCGTGGATAGCGGGGGCCTCCGTCAATGAGCAGTTCTTC.

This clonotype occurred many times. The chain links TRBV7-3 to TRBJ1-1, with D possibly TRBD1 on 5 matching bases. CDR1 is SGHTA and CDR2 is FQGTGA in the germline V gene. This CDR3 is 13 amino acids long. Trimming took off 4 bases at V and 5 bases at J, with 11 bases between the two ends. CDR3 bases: TGTGCCAGCAGCTCGGGGTGGGGGACTGAAGCTTTCTTT. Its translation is CASSSGWGTEAFF.

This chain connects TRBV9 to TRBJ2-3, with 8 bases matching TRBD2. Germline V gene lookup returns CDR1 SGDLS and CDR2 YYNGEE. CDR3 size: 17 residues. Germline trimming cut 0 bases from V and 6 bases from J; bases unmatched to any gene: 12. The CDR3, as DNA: TGTGCCAGCAGCGTAGACGTCGGGAGCGGGAGTACGGATACGCAGTATTTT. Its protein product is CASSVDVGSGSTDTQYF.

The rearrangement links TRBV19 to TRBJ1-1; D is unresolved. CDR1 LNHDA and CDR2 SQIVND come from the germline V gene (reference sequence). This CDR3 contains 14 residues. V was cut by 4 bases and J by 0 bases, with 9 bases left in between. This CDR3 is CASSTGRLNTEAFF. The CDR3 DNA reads TGTGCCAGTAGTACAGGACGGTTGAACACTGAAGCTTTCTTT. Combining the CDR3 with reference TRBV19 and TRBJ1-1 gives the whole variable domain DGGITQSPKYLFRKEGQNVTLSCEQNLNHDAMYWYRQDPGQGLRLIYYSQIVNDFQKGDIAEGYSVSREKKESFPLTVTSAQKNPTAFYLCASSTGRLNTEAFFGQGTRLTVV.

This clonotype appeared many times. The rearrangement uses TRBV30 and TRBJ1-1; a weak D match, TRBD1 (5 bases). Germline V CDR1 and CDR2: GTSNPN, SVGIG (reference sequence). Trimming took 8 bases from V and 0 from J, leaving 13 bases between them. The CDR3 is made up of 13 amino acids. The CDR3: CARTGAMNTEAFF. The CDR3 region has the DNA TGTGCCCGAACAGGAGCAATGAACACTGAAGCTTTCTTT.

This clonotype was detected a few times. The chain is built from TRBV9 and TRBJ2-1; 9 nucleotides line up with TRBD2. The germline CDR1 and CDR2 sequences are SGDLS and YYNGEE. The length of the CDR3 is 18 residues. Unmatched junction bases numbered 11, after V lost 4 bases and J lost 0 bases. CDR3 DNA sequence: TGTGCCAGCAGCCCAAGGGGACTAGCCGCGAGCTCCTACAATGAGCAGTTCTTC. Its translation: CASSPRGLAASSYNEQFF.

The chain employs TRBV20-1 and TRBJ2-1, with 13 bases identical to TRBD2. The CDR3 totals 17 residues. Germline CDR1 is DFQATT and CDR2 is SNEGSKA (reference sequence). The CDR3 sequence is CRPLGGGGLAGATEQFF. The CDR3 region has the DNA TGCCGCCCCCTCGGGGGGGGTGGACTAGCGGGAGCAACTGAGCAGTTCTTC.

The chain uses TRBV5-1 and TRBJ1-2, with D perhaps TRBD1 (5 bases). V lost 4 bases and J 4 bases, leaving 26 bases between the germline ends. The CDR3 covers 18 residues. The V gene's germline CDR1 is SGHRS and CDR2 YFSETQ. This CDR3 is CASSPRGGETDDPYGYTF. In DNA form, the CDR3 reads TGCGCCAGCAGCCCCCGGGGGGGGGAGACGGACGACCCCTATGGCTACACCTTC.

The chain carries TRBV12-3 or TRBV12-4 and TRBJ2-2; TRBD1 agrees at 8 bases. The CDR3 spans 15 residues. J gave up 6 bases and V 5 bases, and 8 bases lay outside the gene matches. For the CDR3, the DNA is TGTGCCAGCAGTCGACAGGGGTCTTCCGCCGGGGAGCTGTTTTTT. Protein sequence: CASSRQGSSAGELFF.

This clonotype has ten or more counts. CDR3 residues: CSATEGTEAFF. The CDR3 coding sequence is TGCAGTGCTACTGAAGGCACTGAAGCTTTCTTT. V gene TRBV20-1 combines with J gene TRBJ1-1, with D hard to call. CDR1 and CDR2 from the germline V gene are DFQATT and SNEGSKA (reference sequence). The CDR3 has 11 residues. Trimming pared 4 bases from V and 4 bases from J, leaving 7 bases between.

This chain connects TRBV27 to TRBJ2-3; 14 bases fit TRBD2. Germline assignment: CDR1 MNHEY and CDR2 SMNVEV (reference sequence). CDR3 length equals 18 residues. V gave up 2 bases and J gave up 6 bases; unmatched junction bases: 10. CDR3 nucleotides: TGTGCCAGCAGTTTAACCCCGGGACTAGCGGGAGTGGCGGATACGCAGTATTTT. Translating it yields CASSLTPGLAGVADTQYF.

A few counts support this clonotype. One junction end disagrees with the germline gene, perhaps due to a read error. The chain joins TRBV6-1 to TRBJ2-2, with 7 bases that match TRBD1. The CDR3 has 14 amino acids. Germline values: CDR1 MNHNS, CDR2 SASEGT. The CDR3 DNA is TGTGCCAGCAAGCCGGGACAGAACACCGGGAAGCTGTTTTTT. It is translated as CASKPGQNTGKLFF.

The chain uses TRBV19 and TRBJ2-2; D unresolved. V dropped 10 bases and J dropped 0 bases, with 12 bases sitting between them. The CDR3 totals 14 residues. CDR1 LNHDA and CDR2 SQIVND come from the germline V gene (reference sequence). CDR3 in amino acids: CATTRGPNTGELFF. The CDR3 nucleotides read TGTGCCACCACACGAGGCCCGAACACCGGGGAGCTGTTTTTT.

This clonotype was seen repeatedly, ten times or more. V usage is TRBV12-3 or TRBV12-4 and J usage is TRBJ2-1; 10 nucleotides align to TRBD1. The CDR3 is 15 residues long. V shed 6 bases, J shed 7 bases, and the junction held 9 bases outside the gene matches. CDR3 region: CASRTTGGPGNEQFF. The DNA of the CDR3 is TGTGCCAGCAGGACGACAGGGGGCCCCGGAAATGAGCAGTTCTTC.

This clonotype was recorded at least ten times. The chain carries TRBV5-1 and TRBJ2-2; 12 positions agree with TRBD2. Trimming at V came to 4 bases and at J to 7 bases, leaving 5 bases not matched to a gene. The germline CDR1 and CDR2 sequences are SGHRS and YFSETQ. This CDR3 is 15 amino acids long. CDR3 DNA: TGCGCCAGCAGCAAGGGACTAGCGGGCATCGGGGAGCTGTTTTTT. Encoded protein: CASSKGLAGIGELFF.

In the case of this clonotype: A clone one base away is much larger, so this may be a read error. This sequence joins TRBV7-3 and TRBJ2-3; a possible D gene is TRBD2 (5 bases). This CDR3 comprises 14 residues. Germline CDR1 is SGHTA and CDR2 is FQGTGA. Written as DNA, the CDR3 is TGTGCCAGCAGCTTAACGGGAGTGGGAGATTCGCAGTATTTT. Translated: CASSLTGVGDSQYF.

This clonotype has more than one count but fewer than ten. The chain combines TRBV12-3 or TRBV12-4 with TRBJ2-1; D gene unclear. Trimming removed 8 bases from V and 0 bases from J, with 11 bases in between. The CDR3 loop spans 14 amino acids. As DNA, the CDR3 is TGTGCCAGCGGTCGGATGAGCTCCTACAATGAGCAGTTCTTC. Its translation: CASGRMSSYNEQFF.

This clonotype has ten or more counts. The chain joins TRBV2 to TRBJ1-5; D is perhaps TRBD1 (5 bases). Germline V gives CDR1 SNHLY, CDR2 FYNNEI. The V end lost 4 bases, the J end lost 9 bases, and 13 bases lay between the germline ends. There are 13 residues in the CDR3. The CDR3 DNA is TGTGCCAGCAGTGGGGATAACAGGTCGCCCCAGCATTTT. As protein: CASSGDNRSPQHF.

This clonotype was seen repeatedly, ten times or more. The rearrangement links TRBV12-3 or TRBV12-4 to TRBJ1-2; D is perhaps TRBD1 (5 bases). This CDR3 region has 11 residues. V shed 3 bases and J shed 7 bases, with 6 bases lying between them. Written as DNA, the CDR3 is TGTGCCAGCAGTTTTGGGGGTGGCTACACCTTC. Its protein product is CASSFGGGYTF.

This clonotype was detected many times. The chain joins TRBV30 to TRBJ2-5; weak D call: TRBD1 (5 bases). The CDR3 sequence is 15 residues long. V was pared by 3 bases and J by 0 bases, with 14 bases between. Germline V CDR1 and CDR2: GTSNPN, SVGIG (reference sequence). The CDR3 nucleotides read TGTGCCTGGAGAAAGGGGCAGTTGTACCAAGAGACCCAGTACTTC. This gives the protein CAWRKGQLYQETQYF.

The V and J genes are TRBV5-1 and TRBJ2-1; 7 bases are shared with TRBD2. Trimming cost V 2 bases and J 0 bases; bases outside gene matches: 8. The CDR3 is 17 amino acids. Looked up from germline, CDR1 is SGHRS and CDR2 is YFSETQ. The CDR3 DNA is TGCGCCAGCAGCTTCTCGGAAAGCGGGAACTCCTACAATGAGCAGTTCTTC. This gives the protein CASSFSESGNSYNEQFF.

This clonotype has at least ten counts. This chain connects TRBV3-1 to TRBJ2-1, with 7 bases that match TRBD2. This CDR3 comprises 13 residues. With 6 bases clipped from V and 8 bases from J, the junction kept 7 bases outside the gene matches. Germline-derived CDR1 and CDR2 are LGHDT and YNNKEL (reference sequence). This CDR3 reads CASSPPRGDEQFF. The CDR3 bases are TGTGCCAGCAGTCCTCCTCGGGGGGATGAGCAGTTCTTC.

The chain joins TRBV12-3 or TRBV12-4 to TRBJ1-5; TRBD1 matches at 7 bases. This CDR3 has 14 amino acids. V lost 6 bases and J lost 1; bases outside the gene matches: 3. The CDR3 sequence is CASSQGVSNQPQHF. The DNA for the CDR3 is TGTGCCAGCAGCCAGGGGGTAAGCAATCAGCCCCAGCATTTT.

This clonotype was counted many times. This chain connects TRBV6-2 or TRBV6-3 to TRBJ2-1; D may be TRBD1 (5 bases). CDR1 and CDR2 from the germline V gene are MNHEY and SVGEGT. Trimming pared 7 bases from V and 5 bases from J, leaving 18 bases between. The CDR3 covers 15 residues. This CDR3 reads CASNSGRWTNNEQFF. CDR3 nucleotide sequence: TGTGCCAGCAACTCGGGCCGGTGGACAAACAATGAGCAGTTCTTC.

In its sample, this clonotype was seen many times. CDR3 loop: CASSWGLSGTSRIEQFF. Written as DNA, the CDR3 is TGCGCCAGCAGCTGGGGGCTCTCCGGGACTAGTCGAATTGAGCAGTTCTTC. The gene calls are TRBV5-1 and TRBJ2-1; 8 positions match TRBD2. The CDR3 has 17 residues. Germline V lookup: CDR1 SGHRS, CDR2 YFSETQ. The V gene end was trimmed by 3 bases and the J gene end by 9 bases; junction bases not matched to a gene: 17. The full variable domain, its missing parts supplied by reference TRBV5-1 and TRBJ2-1, is KAGVTQTPRYLIKTRGQQVTLSCSPISGHRSVSWYQQTPGQGLQFLFEYFSETQRNKGNFPGRFSGRQFSNSRSEMNVSTLELGDSALYLCASSWGLSGTSRIEQFFGPGTRLTVL.

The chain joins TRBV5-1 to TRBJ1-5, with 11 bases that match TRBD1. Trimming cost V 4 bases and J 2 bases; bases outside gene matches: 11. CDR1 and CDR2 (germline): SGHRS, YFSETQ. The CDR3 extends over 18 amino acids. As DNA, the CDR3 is TGCGCCAGCAGCAGTCCCGGGACAGGGGGAAAGGGCAATCAGCCCCAGCATTTT. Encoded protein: CASSSPGTGGKGNQPQHF.

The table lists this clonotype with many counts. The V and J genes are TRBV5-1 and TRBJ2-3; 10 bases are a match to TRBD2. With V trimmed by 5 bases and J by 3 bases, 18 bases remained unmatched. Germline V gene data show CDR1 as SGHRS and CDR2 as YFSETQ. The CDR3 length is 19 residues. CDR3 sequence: CASSFRRTGTSVSTDTQYF. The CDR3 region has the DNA TGCGCCAGCAGTTTCCGACGGACCGGGACTAGCGTCTCGACAGATACGCAGTATTTT.

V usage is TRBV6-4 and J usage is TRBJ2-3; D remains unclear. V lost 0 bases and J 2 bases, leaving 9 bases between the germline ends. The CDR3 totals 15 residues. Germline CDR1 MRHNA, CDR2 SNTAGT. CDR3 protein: CASSDSSRATDTQYF. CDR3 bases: TGTGCCAGCAGTGACTCGAGTCGAGCCACAGATACGCAGTATTTT.

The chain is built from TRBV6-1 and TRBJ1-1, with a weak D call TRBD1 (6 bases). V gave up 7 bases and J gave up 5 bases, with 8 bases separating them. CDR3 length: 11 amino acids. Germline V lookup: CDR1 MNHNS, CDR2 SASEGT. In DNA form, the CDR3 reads TGTGCCAGCATAAGGGGGACTGAAGCTTTCTTT. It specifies CASIRGTEAFF.